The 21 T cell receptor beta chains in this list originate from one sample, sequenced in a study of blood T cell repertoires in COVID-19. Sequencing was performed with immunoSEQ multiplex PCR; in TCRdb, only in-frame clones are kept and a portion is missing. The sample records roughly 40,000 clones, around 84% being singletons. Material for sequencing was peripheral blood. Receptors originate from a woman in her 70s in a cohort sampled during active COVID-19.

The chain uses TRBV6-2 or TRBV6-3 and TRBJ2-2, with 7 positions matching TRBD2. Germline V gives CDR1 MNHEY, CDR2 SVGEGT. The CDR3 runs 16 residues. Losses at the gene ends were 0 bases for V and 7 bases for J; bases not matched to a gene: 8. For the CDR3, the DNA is TGTGCCAGCAGTTACTCGACGGGCGGGAGCCACGGGGAGCTGTTTTTT. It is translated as CASSYSTGGSHGELFF.

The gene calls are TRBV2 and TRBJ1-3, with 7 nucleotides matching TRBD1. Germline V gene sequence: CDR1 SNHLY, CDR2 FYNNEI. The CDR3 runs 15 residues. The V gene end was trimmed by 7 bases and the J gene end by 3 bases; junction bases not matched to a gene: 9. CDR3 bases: TGTGCCAGCAATGCCCAACAGGGGTTTGGAAACACCATATATTTT. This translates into CASNAQQGFGNTIYF. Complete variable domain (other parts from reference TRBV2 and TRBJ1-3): EPEVTQTPSHQVTQMGQEVILRCVPISNHLYFYWYRQILGQKVEFLVSFYNNEISEKSEIFDDQFSVERPDGSNFTLKIRSTKLEDSAMYFCASNAQQGFGNTIYFGEGSWLTVV.

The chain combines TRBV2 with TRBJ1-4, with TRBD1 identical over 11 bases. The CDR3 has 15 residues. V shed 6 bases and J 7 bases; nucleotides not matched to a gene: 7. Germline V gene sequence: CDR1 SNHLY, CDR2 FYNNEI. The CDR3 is CASRLGQGAGEKLFF. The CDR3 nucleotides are TGTGCCAGCAGGCTTGGACAGGGGGCAGGTGAAAAACTGTTTTTT.

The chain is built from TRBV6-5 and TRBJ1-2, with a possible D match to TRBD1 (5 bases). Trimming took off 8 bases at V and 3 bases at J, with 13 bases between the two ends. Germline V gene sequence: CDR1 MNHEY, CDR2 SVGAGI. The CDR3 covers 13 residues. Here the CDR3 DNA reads TGTGCCAGCGTATCCTGGGGGGACTATGGCTACACCTTC. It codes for CASVSWGDYGYTF.

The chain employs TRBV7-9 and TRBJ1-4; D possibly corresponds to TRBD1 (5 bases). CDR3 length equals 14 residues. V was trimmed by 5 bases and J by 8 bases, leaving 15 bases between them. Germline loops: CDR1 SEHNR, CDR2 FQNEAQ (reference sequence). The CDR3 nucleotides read TGTGCCAGCAGCCCGGACCTGAAGGGGGAAAAACTGTTTTTT. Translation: CASSPDLKGEKLFF. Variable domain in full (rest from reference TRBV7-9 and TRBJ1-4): DTGVSQNPRHKITKRGQNVTFRCDPISEHNRLYWYRQTLGQGPEFLTYFQNEAQLEKSRLLSDRFSAERPKGSFSTLEIQRTEQGDSAMYLCASSPDLKGEKLFFGSGTQLSVL.

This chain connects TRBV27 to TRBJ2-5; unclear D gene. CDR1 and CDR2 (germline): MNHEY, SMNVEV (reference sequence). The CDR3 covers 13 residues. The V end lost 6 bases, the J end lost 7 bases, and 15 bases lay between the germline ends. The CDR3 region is CASRFQFSGTQYF. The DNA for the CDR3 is TGTGCCAGCAGATTCCAATTCTCGGGGACCCAGTACTTC.

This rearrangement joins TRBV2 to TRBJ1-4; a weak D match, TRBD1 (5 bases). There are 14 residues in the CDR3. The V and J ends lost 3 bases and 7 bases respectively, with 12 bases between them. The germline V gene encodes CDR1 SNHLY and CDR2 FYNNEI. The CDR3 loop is CASSDGGEGEKLFF. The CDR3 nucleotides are TGTGCCAGCAGTGACGGGGGGGAGGGTGAAAAACTGTTTTTT.

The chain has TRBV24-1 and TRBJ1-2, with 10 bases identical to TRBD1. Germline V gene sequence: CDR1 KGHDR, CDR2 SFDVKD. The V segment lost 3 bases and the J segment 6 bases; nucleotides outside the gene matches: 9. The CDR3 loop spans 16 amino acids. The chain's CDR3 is CATSDGVLTGGDGYTF. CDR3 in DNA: TGTGCCACCAGTGATGGAGTCCTGACAGGGGGCGATGGCTACACCTTC.

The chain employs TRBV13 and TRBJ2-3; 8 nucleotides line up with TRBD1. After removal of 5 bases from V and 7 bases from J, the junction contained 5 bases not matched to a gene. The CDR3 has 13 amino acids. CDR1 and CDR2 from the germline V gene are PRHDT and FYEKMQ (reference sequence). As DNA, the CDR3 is TGTGCCAGCAGCCCGTACAGGGGGAATACGCAGTATTTT. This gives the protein CASSPYRGNTQYF.

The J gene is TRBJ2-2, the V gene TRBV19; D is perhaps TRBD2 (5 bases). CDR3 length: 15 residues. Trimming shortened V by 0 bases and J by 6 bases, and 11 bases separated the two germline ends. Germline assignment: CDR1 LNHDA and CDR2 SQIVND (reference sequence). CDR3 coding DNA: TGTGCCAGTAGTATAGAGGCTAGCTTTGCCGGGGAGCTGTTTTTT. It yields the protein CASSIEASFAGELFF.

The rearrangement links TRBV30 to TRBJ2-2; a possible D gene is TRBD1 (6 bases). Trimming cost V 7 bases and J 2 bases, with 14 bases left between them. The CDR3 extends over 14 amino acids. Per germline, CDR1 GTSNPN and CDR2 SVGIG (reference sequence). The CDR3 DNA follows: TGTGCCTACACCCTGGGGGCAAACACCGGGGAGCTGTTTTTT. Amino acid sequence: CAYTLGANTGELFF.

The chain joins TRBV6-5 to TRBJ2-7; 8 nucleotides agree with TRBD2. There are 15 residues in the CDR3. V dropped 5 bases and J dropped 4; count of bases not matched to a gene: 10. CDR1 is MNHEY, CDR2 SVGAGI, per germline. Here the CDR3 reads CASSLAGGNRYEQYF. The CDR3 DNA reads TGTGCCAGCAGTCTGGCGGGAGGAAATCGGTACGAGCAGTACTTC.

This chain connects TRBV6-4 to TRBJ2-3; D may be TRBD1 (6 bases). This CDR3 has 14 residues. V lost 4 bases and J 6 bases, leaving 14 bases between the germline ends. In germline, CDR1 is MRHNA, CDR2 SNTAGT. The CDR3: CASSVEQGSDTQYF. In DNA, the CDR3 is TGTGCCAGCAGTGTGGAACAGGGAAGCGATACGCAGTATTTT.

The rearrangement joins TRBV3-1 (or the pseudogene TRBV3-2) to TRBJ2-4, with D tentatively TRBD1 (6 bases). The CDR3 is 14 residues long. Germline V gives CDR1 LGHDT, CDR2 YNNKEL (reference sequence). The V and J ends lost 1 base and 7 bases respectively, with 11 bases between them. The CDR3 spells CASSQVRGENIQYF. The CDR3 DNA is TGTGCCAGCAGCCAAGTCAGGGGAGAGAACATTCAGTACTTC.

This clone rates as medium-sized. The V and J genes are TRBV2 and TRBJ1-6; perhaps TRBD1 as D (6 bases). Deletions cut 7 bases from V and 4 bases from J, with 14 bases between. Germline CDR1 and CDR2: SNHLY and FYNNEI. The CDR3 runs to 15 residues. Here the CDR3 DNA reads TGTGCCAGCATCTGGGGGACAACTTATAATTCACCCCTCCACTTT. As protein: CASIWGTTYNSPLHF.

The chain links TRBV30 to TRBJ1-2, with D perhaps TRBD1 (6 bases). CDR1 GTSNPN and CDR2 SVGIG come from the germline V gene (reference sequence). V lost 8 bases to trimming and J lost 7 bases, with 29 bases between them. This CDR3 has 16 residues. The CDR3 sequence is CAGRVGTPIGFSGYTF. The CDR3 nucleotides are TGTGCCGGAAGGGTGGGGACACCGATCGGTTTTTCTGGCTACACCTTC.

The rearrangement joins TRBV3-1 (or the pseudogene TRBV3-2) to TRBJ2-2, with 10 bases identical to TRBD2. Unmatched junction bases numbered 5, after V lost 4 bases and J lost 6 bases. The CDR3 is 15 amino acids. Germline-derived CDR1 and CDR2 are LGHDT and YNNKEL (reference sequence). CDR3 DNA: TGTGCCAGCAGCCTCGCTAGCGGGAGCGCCGGGGAGCTGTTTTTT. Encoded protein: CASSLASGSAGELFF.

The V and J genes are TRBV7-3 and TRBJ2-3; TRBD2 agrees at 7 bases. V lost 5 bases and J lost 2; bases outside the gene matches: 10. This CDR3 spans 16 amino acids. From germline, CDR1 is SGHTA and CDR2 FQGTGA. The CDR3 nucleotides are TGTGCCAGCAGCGGGGGACTACAATACCTCACAGATACGCAGTATTTT. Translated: CASSGGLQYLTDTQYF. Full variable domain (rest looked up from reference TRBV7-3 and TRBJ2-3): GAGVSQTPSNKVTEKGKYVELRCDPISGHTALYWYRQSLGQGPEFLIYFQGTGAADDSGLPNDRFFAVRPEGSVSTLKIQRTERGDSAVYLCASSGGLQYLTDTQYFGPGTRLTVL.

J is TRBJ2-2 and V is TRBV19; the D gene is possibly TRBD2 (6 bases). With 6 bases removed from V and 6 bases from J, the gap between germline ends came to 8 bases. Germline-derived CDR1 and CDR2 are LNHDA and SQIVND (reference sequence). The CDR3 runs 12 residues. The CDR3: CASRPGAGELFF. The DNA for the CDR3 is TGTGCCAGTAGACCGGGGGCCGGGGAGCTGTTTTTT.

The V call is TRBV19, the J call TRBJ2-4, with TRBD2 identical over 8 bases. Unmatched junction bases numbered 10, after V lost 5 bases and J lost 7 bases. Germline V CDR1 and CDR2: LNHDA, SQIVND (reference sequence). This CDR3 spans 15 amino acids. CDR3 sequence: CASSPSRSGGNIQYF. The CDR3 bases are TGTGCCAGTAGTCCCTCAAGAAGCGGGGGCAACATTCAGTACTTC.

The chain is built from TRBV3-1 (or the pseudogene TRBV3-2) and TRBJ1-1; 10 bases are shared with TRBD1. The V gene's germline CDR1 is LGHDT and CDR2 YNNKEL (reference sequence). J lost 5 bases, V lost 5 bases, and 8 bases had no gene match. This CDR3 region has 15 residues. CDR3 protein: CASSGRDRGRTEAFF. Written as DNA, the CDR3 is TGTGCCAGCAGCGGGCGGGACAGGGGACGGACTGAAGCTTTCTTT.